Included here is one T cell receptor (beta chain) sequence, with context. The CDR3 runs 13 residues. The V and J ends lost 6 bases and 7 bases respectively, with 16 bases between them. Germline CDR1 is MNHEY and CDR2 is SVGAGI. The sample comes from a study of blood T cell repertoires in COVID-19. Across the whole study: Italy, Spain and the United States were the sources of the convalescent and acute COVID-19 samples. The analysed material was cDNA or gDNA that came from T cells, B-cell-depleted T cells, or PBMCs.

Clones were sequenced by immunoSEQ multiplex PCR, and TCRdb holds only the in-frame ones, with some missing. Of fewer than 120,000 clones listed, around 90% were seen once; the top ten hold 3% to 3.5%. The sequencing sample was made of peripheral blood. This TCR was sampled from a woman aged 45 to 65 with acute or convalescent COVID-19. The chain combines TRBV6-5 with TRBJ2-7, with D maybe TRBD2 (6 bases). The CDR3 reads CASSRPGGVEQYF. The CDR3 DNA reads TGTGCCAGCAGCCGCCCCGGGGGAGTTGAGCAGTACTTC.